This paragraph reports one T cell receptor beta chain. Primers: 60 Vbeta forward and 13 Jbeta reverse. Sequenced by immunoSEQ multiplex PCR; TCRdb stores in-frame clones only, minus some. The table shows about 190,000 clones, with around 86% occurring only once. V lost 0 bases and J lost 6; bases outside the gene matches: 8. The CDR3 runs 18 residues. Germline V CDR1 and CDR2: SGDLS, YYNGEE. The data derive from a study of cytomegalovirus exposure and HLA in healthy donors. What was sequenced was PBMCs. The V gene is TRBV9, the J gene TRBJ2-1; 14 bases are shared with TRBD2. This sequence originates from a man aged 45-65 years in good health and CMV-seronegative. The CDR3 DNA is TGTGCCAGCAGCGTAGCTCTCTGGGGGACTAGCGGGGGCAATGAGCAGTTCTTC. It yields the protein CASSVALWGTSGGNEQFF.